This TCR beta chain originates from a study of cytomegalovirus exposure and HLA in healthy donors. 13 Jbeta primers and 60 Vbeta primers were used for the PCR. The method was immunoSEQ multiplex PCR; TCRdb's version includes in-frame clones alone and lacks a portion of them. Found here are about 87,000 clones, around 68% of them singletons; the top ten hold more than 20%. V lost 5 bases, J lost 3 bases, and 6 bases lay in between. The length of the CDR3 is 11 residues. Germline V gives CDR1 SGHRS, CDR2 YFSETQ. This chain uses TRBV5-1 with TRBJ2-7, with unresolved D. This sequence originates from a man aged 25 to 40 in good health and CMV-seropositive. The source material was PBMCs. The CDR3 coding sequence is TGCGCCAGCAGGTCGGGCTACGAGCAGTACTTC. Translation gives CASRSGYEQYF. Full variable domain (missing parts from reference TRBV5-1 and TRBJ2-7): KAGVTQTPRYLIKTRGQQVTLSCSPISGHRSVSWYQQTPGQGLQFLFEYFSETQRNKGNFPGRFSGRQFSNSRSEMNVSTLELGDSALYLCASRSGYEQYFGPGTRLTVT.